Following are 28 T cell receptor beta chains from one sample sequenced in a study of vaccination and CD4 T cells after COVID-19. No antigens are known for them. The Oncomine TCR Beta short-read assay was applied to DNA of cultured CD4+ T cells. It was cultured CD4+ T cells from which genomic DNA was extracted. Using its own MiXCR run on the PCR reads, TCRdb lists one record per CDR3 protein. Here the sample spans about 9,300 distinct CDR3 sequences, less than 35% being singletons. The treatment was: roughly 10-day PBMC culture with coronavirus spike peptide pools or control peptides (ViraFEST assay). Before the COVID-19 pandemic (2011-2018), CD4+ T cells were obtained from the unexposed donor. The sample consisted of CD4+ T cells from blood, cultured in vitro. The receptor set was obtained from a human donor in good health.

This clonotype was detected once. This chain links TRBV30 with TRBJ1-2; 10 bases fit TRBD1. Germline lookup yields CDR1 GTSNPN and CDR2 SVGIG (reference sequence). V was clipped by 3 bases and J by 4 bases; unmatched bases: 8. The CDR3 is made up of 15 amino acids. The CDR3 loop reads CAWRSGQGTFYGYTF. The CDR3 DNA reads TGTGCCTGGAGGTCGGGACAGGGGACATTCTATGGCTACACCTTC.

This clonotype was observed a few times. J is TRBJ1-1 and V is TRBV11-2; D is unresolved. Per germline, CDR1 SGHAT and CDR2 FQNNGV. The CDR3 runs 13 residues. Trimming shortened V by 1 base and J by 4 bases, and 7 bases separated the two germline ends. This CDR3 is CASSLGVATEAFF. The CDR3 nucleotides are TGTGCCAGCAGCTTAGGTGTGGCCACTGAAGCTTTCTTT. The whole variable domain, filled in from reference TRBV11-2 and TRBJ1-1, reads EAGVAQSPRYKIIEKRQSVAFWCNPISGHATLYWYQQILGQGPKLLIQFQNNGVVDDSQLPKDRFSAERLKGVDSTLKIQPAKLEDSAVYLCASSLGVATEAFFGQGTRLTVV.

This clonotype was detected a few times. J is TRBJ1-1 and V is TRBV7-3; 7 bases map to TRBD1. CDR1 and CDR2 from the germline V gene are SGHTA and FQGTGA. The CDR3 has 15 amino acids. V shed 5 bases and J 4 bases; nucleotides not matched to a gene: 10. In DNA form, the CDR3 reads TGTGCCAGCAGCCCAGGACAGGCCGACGGCACTGAAGCTTTCTTT. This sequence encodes CASSPGQADGTEAFF.

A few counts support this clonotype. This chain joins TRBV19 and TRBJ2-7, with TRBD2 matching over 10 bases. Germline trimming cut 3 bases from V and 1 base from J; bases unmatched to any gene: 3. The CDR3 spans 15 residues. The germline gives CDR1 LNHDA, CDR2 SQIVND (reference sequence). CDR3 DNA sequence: TGTGCCAGTAGTATCTCTAGCGGGGGTTCCTACGAGCAGTACTTC. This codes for CASSISSGGSYEQYF.

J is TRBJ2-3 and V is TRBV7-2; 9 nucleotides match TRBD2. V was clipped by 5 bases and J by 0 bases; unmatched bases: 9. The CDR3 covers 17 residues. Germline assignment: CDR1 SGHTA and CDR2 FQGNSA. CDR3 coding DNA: TGTGCCAGCAGCCCGTCGGGTGCGGGGGGGAGCACAGATACGCAGTATTTT. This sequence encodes CASSPSGAGGSTDTQYF.

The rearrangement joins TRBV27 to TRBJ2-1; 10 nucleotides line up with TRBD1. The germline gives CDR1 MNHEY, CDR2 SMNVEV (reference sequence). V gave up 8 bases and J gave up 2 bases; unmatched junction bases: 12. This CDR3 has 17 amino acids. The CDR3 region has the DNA TGTGCCAGCCGCAATCCCCGGGACAGGGGCACCTACAATGAGCAGTTCTTC. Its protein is CASRNPRDRGTYNEQFF.

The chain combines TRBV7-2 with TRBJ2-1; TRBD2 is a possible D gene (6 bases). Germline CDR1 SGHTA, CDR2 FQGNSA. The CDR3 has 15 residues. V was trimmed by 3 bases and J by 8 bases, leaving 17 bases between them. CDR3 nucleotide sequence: TGTGCCAGCAGCTTTCGAGGGGCGGGGACGGATGAGCAGTTCTTC. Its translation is CASSFRGAGTDEQFF.

CDR3: CASSLRQTQETQYF. The DNA of the CDR3 is TGTGCCAGCAGTCTCCGACAGACCCAAGAGACCCAGTACTTC. The chain uses TRBV2 and TRBJ2-5; TRBD1 might be the D (5 bases). From germline, CDR1 is SNHLY and CDR2 FYNNEI. The V end was cut by 5 bases, the J end by 1 base, with 11 bases between. The length of the CDR3 is 14 residues.

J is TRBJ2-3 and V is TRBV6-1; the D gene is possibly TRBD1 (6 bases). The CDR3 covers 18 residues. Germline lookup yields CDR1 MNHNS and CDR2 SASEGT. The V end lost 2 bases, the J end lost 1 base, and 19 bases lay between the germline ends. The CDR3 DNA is TGTGCCAGCAGTGAAAGGGGACCTAGAGGGGGAGGCACAGATACGCAGTATTTT. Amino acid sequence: CASSERGPRGGGTDTQYF.

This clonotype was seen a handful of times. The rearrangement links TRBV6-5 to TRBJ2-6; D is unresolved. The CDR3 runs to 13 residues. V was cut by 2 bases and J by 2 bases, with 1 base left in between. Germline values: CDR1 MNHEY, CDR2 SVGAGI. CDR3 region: CASSYPGANVLTF. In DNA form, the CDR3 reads TGTGCCAGCAGTTACCCTGGGGCCAACGTCCTGACTTTC.

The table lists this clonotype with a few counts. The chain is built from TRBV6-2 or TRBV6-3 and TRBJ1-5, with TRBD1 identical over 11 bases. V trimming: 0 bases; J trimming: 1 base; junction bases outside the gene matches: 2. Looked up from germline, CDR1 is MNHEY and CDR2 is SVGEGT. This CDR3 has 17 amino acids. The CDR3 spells CASSYSDRGLSNQPQHF. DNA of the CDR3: TGTGCCAGCAGTTACTCGGACAGGGGGCTAAGCAATCAGCCCCAGCATTTT.

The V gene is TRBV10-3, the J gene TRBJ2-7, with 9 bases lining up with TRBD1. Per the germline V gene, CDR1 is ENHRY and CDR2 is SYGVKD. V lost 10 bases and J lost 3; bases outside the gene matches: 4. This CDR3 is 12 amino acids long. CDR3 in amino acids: CATGGQGYEQYF. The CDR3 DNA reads TGTGCCACCGGGGGACAGGGCTACGAGCAGTACTTC.

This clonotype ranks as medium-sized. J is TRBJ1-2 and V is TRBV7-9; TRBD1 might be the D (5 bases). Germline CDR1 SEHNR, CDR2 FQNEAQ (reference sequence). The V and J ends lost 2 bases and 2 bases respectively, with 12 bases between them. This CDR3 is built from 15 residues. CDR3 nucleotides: TGTGCCAGCAGCTTAAGTCTGGCAGGGAACTATGGCTACACCTTC. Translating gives CASSLSLAGNYGYTF.

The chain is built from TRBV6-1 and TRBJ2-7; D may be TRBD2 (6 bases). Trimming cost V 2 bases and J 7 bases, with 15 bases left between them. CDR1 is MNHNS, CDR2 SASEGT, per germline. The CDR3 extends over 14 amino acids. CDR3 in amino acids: CASSEPGEVREQYF. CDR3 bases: TGTGCCAGCAGTGAACCGGGAGAGGTCCGAGAGCAGTACTTC.

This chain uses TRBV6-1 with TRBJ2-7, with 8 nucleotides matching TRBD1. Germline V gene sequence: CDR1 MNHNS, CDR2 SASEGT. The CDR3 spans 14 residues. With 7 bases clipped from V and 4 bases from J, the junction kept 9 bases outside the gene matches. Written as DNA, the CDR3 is TGTGCCAGCATCCTTCGACAGGGGTGGTACGAGCAGTACTTC. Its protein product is CASILRQGWYEQYF.

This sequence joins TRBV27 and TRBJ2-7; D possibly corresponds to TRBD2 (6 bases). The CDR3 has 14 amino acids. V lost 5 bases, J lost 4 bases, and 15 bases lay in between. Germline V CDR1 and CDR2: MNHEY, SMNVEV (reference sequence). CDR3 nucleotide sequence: TGTGCCAGCAGTCCCGGGACTTGGGGTTACGAGCAGTACTTC. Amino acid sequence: CASSPGTWGYEQYF.

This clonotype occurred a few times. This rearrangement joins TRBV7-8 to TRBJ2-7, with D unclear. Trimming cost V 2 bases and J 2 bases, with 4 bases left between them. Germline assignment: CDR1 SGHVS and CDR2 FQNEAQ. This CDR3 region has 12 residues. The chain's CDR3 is CASSLSTYEQYF. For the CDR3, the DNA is TGTGCCAGCAGCTTAAGTACCTACGAGCAGTACTTC.

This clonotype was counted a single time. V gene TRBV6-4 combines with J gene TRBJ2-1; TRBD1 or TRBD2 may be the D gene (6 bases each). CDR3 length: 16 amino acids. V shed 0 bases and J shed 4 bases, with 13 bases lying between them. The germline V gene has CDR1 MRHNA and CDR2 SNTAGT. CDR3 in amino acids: CASSDSWGAGYNEQFF. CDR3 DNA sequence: TGTGCCAGCAGTGACTCATGGGGGGCTGGGTACAATGAGCAGTTCTTC.

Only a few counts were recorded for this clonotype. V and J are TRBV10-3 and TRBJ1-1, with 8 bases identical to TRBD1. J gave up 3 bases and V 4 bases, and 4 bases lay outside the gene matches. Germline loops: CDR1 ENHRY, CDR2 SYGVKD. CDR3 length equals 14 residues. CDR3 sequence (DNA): TGTGCCATCAGTGGGACAGGGCGGGACACTGAAGCTTTCTTT. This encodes CAISGTGRDTEAFF.

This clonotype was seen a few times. CDR3 sequence: CATSDSDRVGYTF. Here the CDR3 DNA reads TGTGCCACCAGTGATTCCGACAGGGTTGGCTACACCTTC. The chain is built from TRBV24-1 and TRBJ1-2; 7 bases align to TRBD1. CDR1 and CDR2 (germline): KGHDR, SFDVKD. The CDR3 has 13 amino acids. Trimming cost V 2 bases and J 7 bases; bases outside gene matches: 3.

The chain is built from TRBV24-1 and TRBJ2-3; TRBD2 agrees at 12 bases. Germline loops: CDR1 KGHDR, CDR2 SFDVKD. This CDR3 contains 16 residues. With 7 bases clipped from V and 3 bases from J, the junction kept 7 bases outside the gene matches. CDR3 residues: CATSAPTSGGTDTQYF. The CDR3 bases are TGTGCCACCAGCGCCCCGACTAGCGGGGGTACAGATACGCAGTATTTT.

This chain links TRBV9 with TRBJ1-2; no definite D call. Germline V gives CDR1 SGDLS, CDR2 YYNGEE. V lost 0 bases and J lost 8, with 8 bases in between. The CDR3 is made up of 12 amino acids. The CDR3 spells CASSVGQAGYTF. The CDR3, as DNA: TGTGCCAGCAGCGTAGGGCAGGCCGGCTACACCTTC.

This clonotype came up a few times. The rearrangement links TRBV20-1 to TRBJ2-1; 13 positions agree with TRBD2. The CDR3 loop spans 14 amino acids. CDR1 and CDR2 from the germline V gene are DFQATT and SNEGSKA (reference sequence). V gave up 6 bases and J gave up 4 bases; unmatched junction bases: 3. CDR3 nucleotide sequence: TGCAGTGCCCGACTAGCGGGAGGTTACAATGAGCAGTTCTTC. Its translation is CSARLAGGYNEQFF.

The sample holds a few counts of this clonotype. CDR3 amino acids: CSASRLAGGTDTQYF. Here the CDR3 DNA reads TGCAGTGCTAGTCGATTAGCGGGAGGGACAGATACGCAGTATTTT. This chain uses TRBV20-1 with TRBJ2-3; TRBD2 agrees at 11 bases. V gave up 3 bases and J gave up 3 bases; unmatched junction bases: 5. The CDR3 spans 15 residues. Germline V gives CDR1 DFQATT, CDR2 SNEGSKA (reference sequence).

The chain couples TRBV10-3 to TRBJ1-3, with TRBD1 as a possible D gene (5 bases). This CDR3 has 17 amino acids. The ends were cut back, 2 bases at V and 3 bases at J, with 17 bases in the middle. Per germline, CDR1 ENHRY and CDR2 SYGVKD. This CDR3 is CAISETPPIGGGNTIYF. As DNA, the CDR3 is TGTGCCATCAGTGAGACCCCTCCAATTGGGGGTGGAAACACCATATATTTT.

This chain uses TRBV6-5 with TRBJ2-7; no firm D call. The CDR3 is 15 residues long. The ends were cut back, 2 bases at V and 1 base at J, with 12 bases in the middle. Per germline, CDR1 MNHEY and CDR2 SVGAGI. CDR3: CASSYGWIFSYEQYF. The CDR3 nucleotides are TGTGCCAGCAGTTACGGCTGGATATTTTCCTACGAGCAGTACTTC.

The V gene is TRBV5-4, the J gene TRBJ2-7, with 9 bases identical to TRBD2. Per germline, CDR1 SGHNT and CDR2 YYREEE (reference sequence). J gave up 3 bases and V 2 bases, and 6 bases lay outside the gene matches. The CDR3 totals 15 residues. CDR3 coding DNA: TGTGCCAGCAGCTTAGGCGGGAGGGCCCTCTACGAGCAGTACTTC. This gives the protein CASSLGGRALYEQYF.

CDR3 coding DNA: TGTGCCAGCAGTGTGAGGAGCGGGAGTGCGAACACCGGGGAGCTGTTTTTT. Translating it yields CASSVRSGSANTGELFF. This chain joins TRBV2 and TRBJ2-2; 8 bases agree with TRBD2. The V and J ends lost 4 bases and 0 bases, in that order; junction bases with no gene match: 7. In germline, CDR1 is SNHLY, CDR2 FYNNEI. This CDR3 spans 17 amino acids.